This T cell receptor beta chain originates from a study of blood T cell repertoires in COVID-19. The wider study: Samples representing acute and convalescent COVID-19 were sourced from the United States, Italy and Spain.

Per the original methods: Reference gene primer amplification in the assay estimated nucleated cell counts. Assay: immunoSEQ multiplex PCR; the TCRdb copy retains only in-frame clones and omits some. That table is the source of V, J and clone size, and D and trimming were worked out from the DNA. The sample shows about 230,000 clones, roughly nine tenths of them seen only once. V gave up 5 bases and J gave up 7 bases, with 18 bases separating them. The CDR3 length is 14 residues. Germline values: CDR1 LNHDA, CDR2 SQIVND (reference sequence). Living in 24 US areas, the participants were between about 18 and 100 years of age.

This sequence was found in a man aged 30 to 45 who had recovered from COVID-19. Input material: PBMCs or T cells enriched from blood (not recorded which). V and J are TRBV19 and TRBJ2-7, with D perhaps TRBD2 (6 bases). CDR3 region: CASSASTSSGEQYF. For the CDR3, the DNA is TGTGCCAGTAGTGCATCAACTAGCTCGGGGGAGCAGTACTTC.